Presented here are 9 T cell receptor beta chains from one specimen sequenced in a study of T-cell memory formation after mild COVID-19 (dated by TCRdb to 2020 to 2022). Library method: 5' RACE. The sequencing machine was an Illumina NovaSeq 6000. TCRdb reran the public reads through fastp at Q25 and MiXCR, keeping productive beta chains. One record per CDR3 amino acid sequence lists the most common genes and DNA. The sample table lists 120,000 to 150,000 distinct CDR3 sequences, 19% of them with a count of one. The ten largest clonotypes hold 2% to 2.5% of the sample. Sequenced input: PBMCs or a T cell subset sorted from them (not recorded which). The receptors come from an adult woman who had mild COVID-19 (a few samples of this study predate the infection). The sample titles of this study are shuffled in the database, so cell type and time point are left out; the donor was told from shared clones.

This clonotype was found a few times. V and J are TRBV9 and TRBJ1-1; D is uncertain. Trimming stripped 3 bases from V and 3 bases from J, with 9 bases between. There are 13 residues in the CDR3. CDR1 is SGDLS, CDR2 YYNGEE, per germline. CDR3 nucleotides: TGTGCCAGCAGCGAGTCAACGGACACTGAAGCTTTCTTT. As protein: CASSESTDTEAFF. The full variable domain, its missing parts supplied by reference TRBV9 and TRBJ1-1, is DSGVTQTPKHLITATGQRVTLRCSPRSGDLSVYWYQQSLDQGLQFLIQYYNGEERAKGNILERFSAQQFPDLHSELNLSSLELGDSALYFCASSESTDTEAFFGQGTRLTVV.

This clonotype came up a few times. This sequence joins TRBV19 and TRBJ2-2, with D possibly being TRBD1 (7 bases). Trimming took 4 bases from V and 1 from J, leaving 10 bases between them. Germline CDR1 LNHDA, CDR2 SQIVND (reference sequence). The CDR3 sequence is 15 residues long. This chain's CDR3 is CASSRQGGNTGELFF. In DNA form, the CDR3 reads TGTGCCAGTAGTAGACAGGGAGGGAACACCGGGGAGCTGTTTTTT. The whole variable domain, remainder taken from reference TRBV19 and TRBJ2-2, is DGGITQSPKYLFRKEGQNVTLSCEQNLNHDAMYWYRQDPGQGLRLIYYSQIVNDFQKGDIAEGYSVSREKKESFPLTVTSAQKNPTAFYLCASSRQGGNTGELFFGEGSRLTVL.

This clonotype has more than one count but fewer than ten. The J gene is TRBJ2-1, the V gene TRBV30; 10 bases are shared with TRBD2. The germline V gene has CDR1 GTSNPN and CDR2 SVGIG (reference sequence). The CDR3 sequence is 12 residues long. After removal of 7 bases from V and 6 bases from J, the junction contained 3 bases not matched to a gene. CDR3 nucleotides: TGTGCCTCGCGGACTAGCGGCAATGAGCAGTTCTTC. This codes for CASRTSGNEQFF.

The rearrangement uses TRBV7-3 and TRBJ2-7; D tentatively reads TRBD1 or TRBD2 (5 bases each). The germline CDR1 and CDR2 sequences are SGHTA and FQGTGA. This CDR3 spans 15 amino acids. Trimming left V 0 bases short and J 2 bases short, with 11 bases between. In DNA, the CDR3 is TGTGCCAGCAGCTTAACCGGGACCGACCCCTACGAGCAGTACTTC. It specifies CASSLTGTDPYEQYF. Looking up the rest from reference TRBV7-3 and TRBJ2-7 gives the full variable domain: GAGVSQTPSNKVTEKGKYVELRCDPISGHTALYWYRQSLGQGPEFLIYFQGTGAADDSGLPNDRFFAVRPEGSVSTLKIQRTERGDSAVYLCASSLTGTDPYEQYFGPGTRLTVT.

CDR3 sequence reads: CASGREGHNEQFF. The CDR3 bases are TGTGCCTCAGGGAGGGAGGGCCACAATGAGCAGTTCTTC. The J gene is TRBJ2-1, the V gene TRBV12-3 or TRBV12-4; 7 bases map to TRBD2. The CDR3 totals 13 residues. The ends lost 11 bases at V and 5 bases at J; junction bases unmatched: 9.

V is TRBV18 and J is TRBJ2-1, with TRBD1 identical over 9 bases. V shed 3 bases and J 7 bases; nucleotides not matched to a gene: 7. Per germline, CDR1 KGHSH and CDR2 LQKENI. This CDR3 comprises 15 residues. The CDR3 spells CASSPQQGAGNEQFF. CDR3 sequence (DNA): TGTGCCAGCTCACCGCAACAGGGGGCGGGAAATGAGCAGTTCTTC.

The chain recombines TRBV20-1 with TRBJ1-2, with D tentatively TRBD1 (5 bases). The V end was cut by 1 base, the J end by 8 bases, with 14 bases between. The CDR3 totals 13 residues. Germline CDR1 DFQATT, CDR2 SNEGSKA (reference sequence). CDR3 sequence: CSARALGVRGYTF. As DNA, the CDR3 is TGCAGTGCTAGAGCCCTGGGGGTTCGAGGCTACACCTTC.

The chain carries TRBV12-3 or TRBV12-4 and TRBJ2-5, with 8 bases that match TRBD2. The CDR3 loop spans 15 amino acids. After removal of 5 bases from V and 3 bases from J, the junction contained 8 bases not matched to a gene. This CDR3 is CASSPRNGGEETQYF. CDR3 in DNA: TGTGCCAGCAGTCCCCGGAACGGGGGGGAAGAGACCCAGTACTTC.

The sample holds a few counts of this clonotype. The chain employs TRBV7-9 and TRBJ2-1, with 7 bases matching TRBD2. Losses at the gene ends were 1 base for V and 6 bases for J; bases not matched to a gene: 3. CDR3 length: 14 amino acids. From germline, CDR1 is SEHNR and CDR2 FQNEAQ (reference sequence). CDR3 bases: TGTGCCAGCAGCTTAGGGAGCGGGATCAATGAGCAGTTCTTC. As protein: CASSLGSGINEQFF.